The source of this TCR beta chain is a study of OX40 agonist ivuxolimab in advanced cancers. Context from the whole study: Ivuxolimab, which targeted the costimulatory receptor OX40 (CD134), was an agonistic, fully human IgG2 monoclonal antibody. Of the 50 to 55 dose-escalation patients, hepatocellular carcinoma was present in about 20, melanoma in about 15, renal cell carcinoma in 9 and head and neck cancer in 9. Partial responses occurred in three dose-escalation patients, of whom one had hepatocellular carcinoma and two had cutaneous melanoma. The point of sequencing TCRbeta in the periphery was to test whether ivuxolimab changed TCR sequence diversity and drove clonal T-cell expansion. In the dose-escalation cohort, more than 75% of patients were male, and the mean age was approximately 60 years, with a range of about 23 to 90. Patients were allowed to have had prior anti-PD-1, anti-PD-L1 or anti-CTLA-4 therapy, and more than 35% of the dose-escalation patients had been treated with checkpoint inhibitors. The monotherapy dose-escalation portion (N ≈ 55 patients) of the phase I ivuxolimab trial is reported in the paper. Intravenous ivuxolimab was administered to patients every 2 weeks at six dose levels: 0.01, 0.1, 0.3, 1.5, 3 and 10 mg/kg.

Patients with autoimmune disease history or receiving systemic immunosuppression were excluded from the trial. Peripheral blood for TCR sequencing was collected from all dose cohorts at baseline, on cycle 4 day 1, and on cycle 7 day 1. Samples came from an open-label, multicenter, first-in-human phase I dose-escalation trial of ivuxolimab. The trial enrolled adults with locally advanced or metastatic head and neck squamous cell, hepatocellular, melanoma or renal cell carcinoma. Before TCR sequencing, CD4+ and CD8+ T cells were separately sorted from peripheral blood. Beyond this particular receptor, the publication reports: After ivuxolimab, expanded clones were on average more numerous among CD8+ T cells than among CD4+ T cells. Which antigens the clonally expanded peripheral T cells were specific for was not determined. Low levels of normalized T-cell clonal expansion were also seen in some patients who did not respond. Partial responders in the 0.1-3.0 mg/kg groups had among the lowest normalized peripheral clonal expansion, especially among CD8+ T cells. At doses from 0.1 to 3.0 mg/kg, clonal expansion was seen in both CD4+ and CD8+ blood T cells between baseline and week 6.

For sequencing of the TCRbeta CDR3 region, genomic DNA was extracted from the sorted cells. The immunoSEQ Assay was used for sequencing of TCRbeta CDR3 regions. The table comes from immuneACCESS by way of TCRdb, which keeps in-frame sequences with V and J called. Part of the clones is missing from these tables; in studies checked, under half for an unresolved V gene and the rest for unknown reasons. Present in this sample are approximately 69,000 clones, 84% of which were seen just once. The top ten clones comprise about 8% of the sample. CDR1 and CDR2, looked up from the germline V gene (reference sequence), are LNHDA and SQIVND. For this chain, trimming is 6 bases at the V end and 8 bases at the J end, and the number of junction bases without a gene match is 6. There are 14 amino acids in the CDR3, from cysteine to phenylalanine inclusive. Only the CDR3 DNA stays, 42 bases, in frame from base 1.

For this clone: Its antigen is unknown. Qualities for individual bases were not recorded, and no much larger clone is one base off.

The sequence is built from TRBV19 and TRBJ1-6, and 8 junctional nucleotides match TRBD1. The sequence was collected from an adult with an advanced solid tumor such as melanoma, head and neck, liver or kidney cancer. This sample comprised CD4+ or CD8+ T cells sorted from blood, obtained in a trial of the OX40 agonist ivuxolimab. The CDR3 protein sequence reads: CASSLGQGHSPLHF. The DNA sequence is TGTGCCAGTAGCCTAGGACAGGGACATTCACCCCTCCACTTT.